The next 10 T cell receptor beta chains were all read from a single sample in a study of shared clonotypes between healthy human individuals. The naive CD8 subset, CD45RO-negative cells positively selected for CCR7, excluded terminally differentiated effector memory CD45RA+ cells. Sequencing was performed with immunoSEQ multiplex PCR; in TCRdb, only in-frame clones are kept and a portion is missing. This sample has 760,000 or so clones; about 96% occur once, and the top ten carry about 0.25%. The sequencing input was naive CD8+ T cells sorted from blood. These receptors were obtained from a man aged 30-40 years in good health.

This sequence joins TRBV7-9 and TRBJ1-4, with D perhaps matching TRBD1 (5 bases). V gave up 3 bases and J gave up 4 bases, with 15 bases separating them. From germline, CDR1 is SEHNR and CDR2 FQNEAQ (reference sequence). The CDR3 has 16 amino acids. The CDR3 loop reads CASSLGTGGDNEKLFF. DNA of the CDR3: TGTGCCAGCAGCTTGGGGACGGGAGGGGATAATGAAAAACTGTTTTTT.

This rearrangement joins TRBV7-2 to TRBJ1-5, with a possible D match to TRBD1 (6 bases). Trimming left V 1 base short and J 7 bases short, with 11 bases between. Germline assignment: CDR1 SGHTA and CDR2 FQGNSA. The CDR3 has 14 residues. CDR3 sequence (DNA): TGTGCCAGCAGCTTAGTGGGGGCTGGCCAGCCCCAGCATTTT. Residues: CASSLVGAGQPQHF.

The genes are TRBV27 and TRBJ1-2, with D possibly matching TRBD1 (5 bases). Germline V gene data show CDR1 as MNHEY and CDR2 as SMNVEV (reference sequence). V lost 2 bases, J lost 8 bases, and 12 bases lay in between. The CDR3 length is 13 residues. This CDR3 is CASSLGRAGGYTF. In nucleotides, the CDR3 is TGTGCCAGCAGTTTAGGCAGGGCGGGAGGCTACACCTTC.

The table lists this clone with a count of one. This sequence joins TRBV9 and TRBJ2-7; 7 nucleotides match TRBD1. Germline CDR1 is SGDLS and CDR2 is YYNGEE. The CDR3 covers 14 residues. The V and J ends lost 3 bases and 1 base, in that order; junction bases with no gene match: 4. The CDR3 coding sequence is TGTGCCAGCAGCGCCTGGGACAGATCCTACGAGCAGTACTTC. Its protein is CASSAWDRSYEQYF.

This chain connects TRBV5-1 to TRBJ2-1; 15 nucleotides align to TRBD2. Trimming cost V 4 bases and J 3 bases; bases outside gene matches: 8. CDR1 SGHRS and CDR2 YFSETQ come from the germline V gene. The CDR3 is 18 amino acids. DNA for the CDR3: TGCGCCAGCAGCCACGGACTAGCGGGAGGGCCCCGCTACAATGAGCAGTTCTTC. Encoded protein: CASSHGLAGGPRYNEQFF.

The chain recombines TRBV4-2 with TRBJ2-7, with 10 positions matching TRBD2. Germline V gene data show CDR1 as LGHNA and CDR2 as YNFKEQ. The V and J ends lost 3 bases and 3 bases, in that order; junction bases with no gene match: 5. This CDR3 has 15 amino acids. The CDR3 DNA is TGTGCCAGCAGCCAGAGTTGGACTAGCGGCTACGAGCAGTACTTC. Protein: CASSQSWTSGYEQYF.

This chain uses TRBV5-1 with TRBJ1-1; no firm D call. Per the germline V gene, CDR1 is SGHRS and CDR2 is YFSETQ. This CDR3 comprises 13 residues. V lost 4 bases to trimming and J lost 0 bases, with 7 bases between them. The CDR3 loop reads CASSGPMNTEAFF. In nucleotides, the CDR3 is TGCGCCAGCAGCGGTCCCATGAACACTGAAGCTTTCTTT.

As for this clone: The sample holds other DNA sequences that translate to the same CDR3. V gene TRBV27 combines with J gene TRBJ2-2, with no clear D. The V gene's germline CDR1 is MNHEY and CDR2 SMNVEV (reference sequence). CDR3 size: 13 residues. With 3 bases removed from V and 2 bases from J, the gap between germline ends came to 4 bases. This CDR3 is CASSFPNTGELFF. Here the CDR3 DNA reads TGTGCCAGCAGTTTTCCAAACACCGGGGAGCTGTTTTTT.

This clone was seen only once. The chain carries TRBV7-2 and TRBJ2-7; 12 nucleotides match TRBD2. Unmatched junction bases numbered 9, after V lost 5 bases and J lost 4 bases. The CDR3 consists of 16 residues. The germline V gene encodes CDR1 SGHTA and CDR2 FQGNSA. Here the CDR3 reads CASSPFTTSGRYEQYF. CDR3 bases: TGTGCCAGCAGCCCTTTTACGACTAGCGGGAGATACGAGCAGTACTTC.

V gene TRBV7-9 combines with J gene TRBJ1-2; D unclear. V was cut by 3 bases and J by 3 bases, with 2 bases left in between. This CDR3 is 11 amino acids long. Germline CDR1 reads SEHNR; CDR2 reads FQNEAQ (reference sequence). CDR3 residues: CASSFDYGYTF. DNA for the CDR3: TGTGCCAGCAGCTTTGACTATGGCTACACCTTC.